This passage covers 32 T cell receptor beta chains from one sample sequenced in a study of cytomegalovirus exposure and HLA in healthy donors. The table came from immunoSEQ multiplex PCR; TCRdb's copy has only in-frame clones and leaves some out. The data contain about 88,000 clones, approximately 88% of them singletons. Input material: PBMCs. Source of these receptors: a woman in her late teens or twenties in good health and CMV-seropositive.

This clone was picked up one time. The rearrangement links TRBV4-1 to TRBJ1-2, with 7 positions matching TRBD1. The V gene's germline CDR1 is MGHRA and CDR2 YSYEKL. V was pared by 1 base and J by 6 bases, with 2 bases of the junction left unmatched. The CDR3 runs 13 residues. In DNA form, the CDR3 reads TGCGCCAGCAGCCAAGGACAGGGTGATGGCTACACCTTC. Protein: CASSQGQGDGYTF.

This rearrangement joins TRBV11-2 to TRBJ2-7; D uncertain. In germline, CDR1 is SGHAT, CDR2 FQNNGV. Trimming pared 6 bases from V and 3 bases from J, leaving 3 bases between. The CDR3 consists of 10 residues. The CDR3 loop reads CASRYYEQYF. CDR3 coding DNA: TGTGCCAGCAGATACTACGAGCAGTACTTC.

This clone was picked up one time. The chain combines TRBV7-8 with TRBJ2-3; D unclear. The CDR3 is 14 amino acids. The V gene's germline CDR1 is SGHVS and CDR2 FQNEAQ. V was clipped by 5 bases and J by 4 bases, with 13 bases between them. The chain's CDR3 is CASSPLSSADTQYF. CDR3 coding DNA: TGTGCCAGCAGCCCCCTCTCGTCCGCAGATACGCAGTATTTT.

A few counts support this clone. The chain couples TRBV4-2 to TRBJ2-7; 7 nucleotides agree with TRBD1. J gave up 7 bases and V 2 bases, and 5 bases lay outside the gene matches. Looked up from germline, CDR1 is LGHNA and CDR2 is YNFKEQ. This CDR3 is 13 amino acids long. In DNA, the CDR3 is TGTGCCAGCAGCCAACGGCAGGGGGAGGAGCAGTACTTC. Its protein is CASSQRQGEEQYF.

The CDR3 sequence: CASSLGQTAGTEAFF. In DNA, the CDR3 is TGCGCCAGCAGCTTGGGACAGACCGCAGGCACTGAAGCTTTCTTT. The chain employs TRBV5-1 and TRBJ1-1; a weak D match, TRBD1 (5 bases). Germline-derived CDR1 and CDR2 are SGHRS and YFSETQ. With 0 bases removed from V and 4 bases from J, the gap between germline ends came to 13 bases. The CDR3 runs to 15 residues. The whole variable domain, filled in from reference TRBV5-1 and TRBJ1-1, reads KAGVTQTPRYLIKTRGQQVTLSCSPISGHRSVSWYQQTPGQGLQFLFEYFSETQRNKGNFPGRFSGRQFSNSRSEMNVSTLELGDSALYLCASSLGQTAGTEAFFGQGTRLTVV.

The chain is built from TRBV6-1 and TRBJ2-1; 14 positions agree with TRBD2. The CDR3 consists of 20 residues. Germline V gene sequence: CDR1 MNHNS, CDR2 SASEGT. V gave up 0 bases and J gave up 0 bases; unmatched junction bases: 7. The CDR3 spells CASSEARLAGGTSSYNEQFF. CDR3 nucleotide sequence: TGTGCCAGCAGTGAAGCACGACTAGCGGGGGGGACGAGCTCCTACAATGAGCAGTTCTTC.

The gene calls are TRBV18 and TRBJ2-7; a weak D match, TRBD1 (5 bases). This CDR3 is built from 13 residues. Germline CDR1 reads KGHSH; CDR2 reads LQKENI. Trimming left V 3 bases short and J 0 bases short, with 6 bases between. The CDR3 DNA follows: TGTGCCAGCTCACCGGACATCTCCTACGAGCAGTACTTC. It specifies CASSPDISYEQYF.

The J gene is TRBJ2-7, the V gene TRBV2, with D maybe TRBD2 (6 bases). Looked up from germline, CDR1 is SNHLY and CDR2 is FYNNEI. The CDR3 runs to 16 residues. Trimming shortened V by 0 bases and J by 2 bases, and 14 bases separated the two germline ends. In DNA form, the CDR3 reads TGTGCCAGCAGTGAAGCTGTTGGAGGGGCCCCCTACGAGCAGTACTTC. Residues: CASSEAVGGAPYEQYF.

This clone came up once. V and J are TRBV5-3 and TRBJ1-5, with D unclear. TRBV5-3 is filed as an ORF, its function uncertain. The CDR3 has 16 amino acids. V dropped 2 bases and J dropped 3 bases, with 15 bases sitting between them. For the CDR3, the DNA is TGTGCCAGAAGCTTTTTACGGGGTGCAAACAATCAGCCCCAGCATTTT. It yields the protein CARSFLRGANNQPQHF.

The chain joins TRBV5-1 to TRBJ2-3; maybe TRBD2 (6 bases). Trimming shortened V by 2 bases and J by 2 bases, and 9 bases separated the two germline ends. The CDR3 sequence is 14 residues long. Germline assignment: CDR1 SGHRS and CDR2 YFSETQ. CDR3 loop: CASSFGGDTDTQYF. In DNA form, the CDR3 reads TGCGCCAGCAGCTTCGGCGGGGACACAGATACGCAGTATTTT.

The genes are TRBV15 and TRBJ2-1; 11 nucleotides agree with TRBD2. The germline V gene encodes CDR1 LNHNV and CDR2 YYDKDF (reference sequence). The CDR3 runs to 15 residues. The ends lost 3 bases at V and 4 bases at J; junction bases unmatched: 2. The DNA of the CDR3 is TGTGCCACCAGCAGCCTAGCGGGGGGTTACAATGAGCAGTTCTTC. It yields the protein CATSSLAGGYNEQFF. The variable domain in full, completed from reference TRBV15 and TRBJ2-1, reads DAMVIQNPRYQVTQFGKPVTLSCSQTLNHNVMYWYQQKSSQAPKLLFHYYDKDFNNEADTPDNFQSRRPNTSFCFLDIRSPGLGDTAMYLCATSSLAGGYNEQFFGPGTRLTVL.

The chain employs TRBV7-8 and TRBJ2-5; D not certain. Germline loops: CDR1 SGHVS, CDR2 FQNEAQ. V lost 5 bases and J 0 bases, leaving 19 bases between the germline ends. The CDR3 runs 17 residues. DNA of the CDR3: TGTGCCAGCAGCCACCACATATCCGAGACAAACCAAGAGACCCAGTACTTC. As protein: CASSHHISETNQETQYF.

V usage is TRBV28 and J usage is TRBJ2-7, with D maybe TRBD2 (5 bases). CDR3 size: 13 residues. Trimming removed 6 bases from V and 6 bases from J, with 15 bases in between. Germline V gene lookup returns CDR1 MDHEN and CDR2 SYDVKM. CDR3 DNA sequence: TGTGCCAGCAGCCAAAGTCCCGGAGGCGAGCAGTACTTC. It specifies CASSQSPGGEQYF.

This clone was seen a handful of times. The chain uses TRBV2 and TRBJ2-1; 13 positions agree with TRBD2. The CDR3 loop spans 15 amino acids. Germline CDR1 and CDR2: SNHLY and FYNNEI. Trimming took 1 base from V and 11 from J; bases not matched to a gene: 5. The CDR3 coding sequence is TGTGCCAGCAGTGAAGTAGGGACTAGCGGGGATAAGCAGTTCTTC. It yields the protein CASSEVGTSGDKQFF.

Only one count was recorded for this clone. J is TRBJ2-3 and V is TRBV9, with 10 bases aligning to TRBD2. Germline CDR1 reads SGDLS; CDR2 reads YYNGEE. There are 15 residues in the CDR3. V trimming: 4 bases; J trimming: 6 bases; junction bases outside the gene matches: 8. The CDR3 sequence is CASSYLAGAGDTQYF. In DNA form, the CDR3 reads TGTGCCAGCAGCTACCTAGCGGGGGCCGGGGATACGCAGTATTTT.

This clone was picked up a small number of times. The chain couples TRBV27 to TRBJ2-2; possibly TRBD1 for D (6 bases). The V and J ends lost 4 bases and 6 bases respectively, with 15 bases between them. CDR1 is MNHEY, CDR2 SMNVEV, per germline (reference sequence). This CDR3 is built from 15 residues. This CDR3 is CASSWGQGNSGELFF. CDR3 nucleotide sequence: TGTGCCAGCAGTTGGGGGCAGGGGAATTCCGGGGAGCTGTTTTTT.

The CDR3 reads CASRASGGVNNEQFF. The CDR3 nucleotides are TGTGCCAGCAGGGCTAGCGGGGGGGTGAACAATGAGCAGTTCTTC. The chain is built from TRBV9 and TRBJ2-1; 12 bases fit TRBD2. Unmatched junction bases numbered 5, after V lost 5 bases and J lost 5 bases. Germline V gene sequence: CDR1 SGDLS, CDR2 YYNGEE. CDR3 length equals 15 residues.

The rearrangement links TRBV6-5 to TRBJ2-2, with 7 positions matching TRBD2. The V segment lost 0 bases and the J segment 1 base; nucleotides outside the gene matches: 2. The germline V gene has CDR1 MNHEY and CDR2 SVGAGI. This CDR3 spans 16 amino acids. CDR3 nucleotides: TGTGCCAGCAGTTACTCGTGCGGGGGGAACACCGGGGAGCTGTTTTTT. Amino acid sequence: CASSYSCGGNTGELFF.

The J gene is TRBJ1-2, the V gene TRBV11-2; 10 bases match TRBD1. J gave up 5 bases and V 7 bases, and 13 bases lay outside the gene matches. The germline V gene encodes CDR1 SGHAT and CDR2 FQNNGV. The CDR3 length is 16 residues. The DNA for the CDR3 is TGTGCCAGCACAACCCCCCGACGGGGACAGGGGTATGGCTACACCTTC. It encodes CASTTPRRGQGYGYTF.

The V call is TRBV6-5, the J call TRBJ1-1, with TRBD1 matching 8 bases. In germline, CDR1 is MNHEY, CDR2 SVGAGI. After removal of 6 bases from V and 9 bases from J, the junction contained 6 bases not matched to a gene. This CDR3 has 12 residues. CDR3 residues: CASRRDRNKAFF. The CDR3 DNA is TGTGCCAGCAGACGGGACAGGAATAAAGCTTTCTTT.

This CDR3 is CASSFSSEDTEAFF. Written as DNA, the CDR3 is TGCGCCAGCAGCTTTTCGTCAGAGGACACTGAAGCTTTCTTT. This chain joins TRBV5-1 and TRBJ1-1; unclear D gene. V was clipped by 2 bases and J by 3 bases, with 11 bases between them. Germline CDR1 is SGHRS and CDR2 is YFSETQ. The CDR3 is made up of 14 amino acids.

The gene calls are TRBV5-6 and TRBJ2-1, with D perhaps TRBD1 (6 bases). Germline-derived CDR1 and CDR2 are SGHDT and YYEEEE. The CDR3 extends over 15 amino acids. Trimming shortened V by 5 bases and J by 3 bases, and 15 bases separated the two germline ends. The CDR3 spells CASSPTGSRYNEQFF. The CDR3 region has the DNA TGTGCCAGCAGTCCTACAGGGAGCCGCTACAATGAGCAGTTCTTC.

The chain is built from TRBV11-2 and TRBJ2-3; 10 nucleotides line up with TRBD2. The CDR3 consists of 17 residues. The ends lost 3 bases at V and 0 bases at J; junction bases unmatched: 6. From germline, CDR1 is SGHAT and CDR2 FQNNGV. CDR3 loop: CASSFPSGGASTDTQYF. In DNA, the CDR3 is TGTGCCAGCAGCTTTCCGAGCGGGGGGGCTAGCACAGATACGCAGTATTTT.

This clone turned up a few times. Other DNA sequences of this sample code for an identical CDR3. The chain carries TRBV27 and TRBJ1-2, with D possibly matching TRBD1 (6 bases). V lost 5 bases to trimming and J lost 4 bases, with 11 bases between them. This CDR3 spans 13 amino acids. Germline V gene sequence: CDR1 MNHEY, CDR2 SMNVEV (reference sequence). The CDR3 loop is CASSPGQTYGYTF. CDR3 nucleotides: TGTGCCAGCAGTCCCGGACAGACCTATGGCTACACCTTC.

This chain joins TRBV7-9 and TRBJ2-4, with D possibly being TRBD1 (5 bases). Germline CDR1 reads SEHNR; CDR2 reads FQNEAQ (reference sequence). CDR3 size: 15 residues. V was trimmed by 6 bases and J by 0 bases, leaving 12 bases between them. The CDR3 DNA reads as TGTGCCAGCAGAGCTGGGGCATCAGCCAAAAACATTCAGTACTTC. Protein product: CASRAGASAKNIQYF.

The sample holds one count of this clone. V is TRBV4-1 and J is TRBJ1-4, with 8 positions matching TRBD1. The CDR3 length is 15 residues. With V trimmed by 2 bases and J by 6 bases, 5 bases remained unmatched. Germline V gives CDR1 MGHRA, CDR2 YSYEKL. The CDR3 reads CASSQLADRDEKLFF. The CDR3 DNA sequence: TGCGCCAGCAGCCAATTAGCGGACAGGGATGAAAAACTGTTTTTT.

This chain links TRBV30 with TRBJ2-5; tentatively, D is TRBD2 (6 bases). The germline V and J ends were trimmed by 2 bases and 6 bases, with 16 bases remaining between them. Germline CDR1 GTSNPN, CDR2 SVGIG (reference sequence). The CDR3 covers 14 residues. For the CDR3, the DNA is TGTGCCTGGAGTCTCGAGGGCGGGGTGAAGACCCAGTACTTC. Translated, it gives CAWSLEGGVKTQYF.

J is TRBJ2-3 and V is TRBV5-6, with 10 bases that match TRBD2. CDR1 and CDR2 (germline): SGHDT, YYEEEE. V lost 0 bases, J lost 2 bases, and 3 bases stayed unmatched. This CDR3 region has 16 residues. The CDR3 here is CASSLGLAGDTDTQYF. In DNA, the CDR3 is TGTGCCAGCAGCTTGGGGCTAGCGGGGGACACAGATACGCAGTATTTT.

J is TRBJ2-5 and V is TRBV7-8; 8 bases map to TRBD1. The CDR3 spans 15 residues. The trim removed 5 bases at V and 4 bases at J, leaving 9 bases unmatched. The germline gives CDR1 SGHVS, CDR2 FQNEAQ. This chain's CDR3 is CASSPHRTGRETQYF. CDR3 nucleotides: TGTGCCAGCAGCCCTCACCGGACAGGGCGAGAGACCCAGTACTTC.

This chain joins TRBV7-3 and TRBJ2-2; maybe TRBD1 (5 bases). The CDR3 totals 16 residues. Trimming shortened V by 4 bases and J by 3 bases, and 15 bases separated the two germline ends. Germline lookup yields CDR1 SGHTA and CDR2 FQGTGA. The CDR3 DNA reads TGTGCCAGCAGCTACATGGGTACAGGCGACACCGGGGAGCTGTTTTTT. Translation: CASSYMGTGDTGELFF.

This rearrangement joins TRBV5-1 to TRBJ1-3; 7 bases align to TRBD1. V lost 0 bases and J lost 3; bases outside the gene matches: 0. There are 14 residues in the CDR3. Germline-derived CDR1 and CDR2 are SGHRS and YFSETQ. The CDR3 here is CASSLAGGGNTIYF. The CDR3 bases are TGCGCCAGCAGCTTGGCAGGGGGTGGAAACACCATATATTTT. Combining the CDR3 with reference TRBV5-1 and TRBJ1-3 gives the whole variable domain KAGVTQTPRYLIKTRGQQVTLSCSPISGHRSVSWYQQTPGQGLQFLFEYFSETQRNKGNFPGRFSGRQFSNSRSEMNVSTLELGDSALYLCASSLAGGGNTIYFGEGSWLTVV.

The chain has TRBV7-2 and TRBJ2-2; TRBD2 is a possible D gene (5 bases). CDR3 length: 15 residues. Germline CDR1 SGHTA, CDR2 FQGNSA. V lost 5 bases, J lost 2 bases, and 12 bases lay in between. The CDR3 DNA reads as TGTGCCAGCAGCCCGGGAAGGAGAAACACCGGGGAGCTGTTTTTT. The encoded protein is CASSPGRRNTGELFF.